A single count supports the clone carrying this T cell receptor beta chain. Its antigen remains unknown. This sample was included in a study of cytomegalovirus exposure and HLA in healthy donors. Study details: As released early, the data held 80 million to 90 million unique TCRs from HLA-typed donors.

Unmatched junction bases numbered 7, after V lost 3 bases and J lost 4 bases. This CDR3 comprises 14 residues. The germline V gene encodes CDR1 SQVTM and CDR2 ANQGSEA. Amplification used 60 Vbeta primers and 13 Jbeta primers. Assay: immunoSEQ multiplex PCR; the TCRdb copy retains only in-frame clones and omits some. This table has fewer than 250,000 clones, around 73% appearing once. Study results and caveats: Reports state that TCR beta sequences accurately predicted most subjects' HLA-A and HLA-B alleles.

Material for sequencing was PBMCs. This TCR was recovered from a male donor in good health and CMV-seronegative. The genes are TRBV29-1 and TRBJ2-7, with TRBD2 identical over 9 bases. Written as DNA, the CDR3 is TGCAGCGTTGACGGGGTAGCGGGAGCTTACGAGCAGTACTTC. Translation: CSVDGVAGAYEQYF.